This T cell receptor (beta chain) appears in the sequencing data of a study of read filtering for tumor transcriptome and immune sequencing. Study at large: Patients were approximately 18 male and around 13 female, mean age about 65 years, range roughly 47 to 85. Roughly 8 patients were R-ISS I, some 15 were R-ISS II, roughly 7 were R-ISS III. Transcriptome libraries were built from DNase-treated RNA.

Germline V gene data show CDR1 as SNHLY and CDR2 as FYNNEI. Trimming stripped 10 bases from V and 13 bases from J, with 23 bases between. This CDR3 spans 13 amino acids. The library was built from around 380 ng RNA with molecular barcoded adaptors for alpha/delta and beta/gamma chains. TCRdb ran MiXCR on the reads and lists one entry per CDR3 protein. Of about 40,000 distinct CDR3 sequences in the sample, roughly an eighth were seen once. The sequence was collected from a donor at least 40 years old with multiple myeloma. Sequencing used a population of CD138-negative cells sorted from bone marrow. V gene TRBV2 combines with J gene TRBJ2-1, with D tentatively TRBD2 (6 bases). The CDR3 coding sequence is TGTGCCACAAAGACGGGAGCCGAGTTGCCACAGTTCTTC. Its translation: CATKTGAELPQFF.